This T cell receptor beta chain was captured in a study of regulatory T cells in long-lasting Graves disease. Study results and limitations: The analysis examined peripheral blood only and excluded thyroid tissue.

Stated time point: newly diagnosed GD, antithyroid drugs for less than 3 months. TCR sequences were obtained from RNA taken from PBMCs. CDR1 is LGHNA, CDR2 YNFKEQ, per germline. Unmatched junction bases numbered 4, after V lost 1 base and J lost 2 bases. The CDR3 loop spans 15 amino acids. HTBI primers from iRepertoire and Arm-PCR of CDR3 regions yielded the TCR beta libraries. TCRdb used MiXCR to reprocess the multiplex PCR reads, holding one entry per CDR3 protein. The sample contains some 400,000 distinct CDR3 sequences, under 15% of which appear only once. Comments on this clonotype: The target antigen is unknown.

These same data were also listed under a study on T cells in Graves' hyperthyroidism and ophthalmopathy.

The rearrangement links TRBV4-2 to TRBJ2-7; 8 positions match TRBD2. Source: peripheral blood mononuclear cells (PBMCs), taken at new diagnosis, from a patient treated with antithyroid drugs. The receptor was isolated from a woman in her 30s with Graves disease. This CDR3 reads CASSQGAGGAYEQYF. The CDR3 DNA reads TGTGCCAGCAGCCAAGGCGCGGGAGGAGCCTACGAGCAGTACTTC.